This paragraph covers one TCR beta chain sequence. The V and J ends lost 2 bases and 8 bases respectively, with 12 bases between them. This CDR3 region has 14 residues. CDR1 is MNHEY, CDR2 SVGAGI, per germline. The data are from a study of blood T cell repertoires in COVID-19. Sequenced by immunoSEQ multiplex PCR; TCRdb stores in-frame clones only, minus some. Of approximately 250,000 clones listed, over 80% were seen once; the top ten hold roughly 5.5%. The chain couples TRBV6-5 to TRBJ1-4; D is perhaps TRBD1 (5 bases). What was sequenced was peripheral blood. The sequence was obtained from a human donor in a cohort sampled during active COVID-19. CDR3 sequence reads: CASSYRQGGEKLFF. DNA for the CDR3: TGTGCCAGCAGTTACAGGCAGGGAGGCGAAAAACTGTTTTTT.